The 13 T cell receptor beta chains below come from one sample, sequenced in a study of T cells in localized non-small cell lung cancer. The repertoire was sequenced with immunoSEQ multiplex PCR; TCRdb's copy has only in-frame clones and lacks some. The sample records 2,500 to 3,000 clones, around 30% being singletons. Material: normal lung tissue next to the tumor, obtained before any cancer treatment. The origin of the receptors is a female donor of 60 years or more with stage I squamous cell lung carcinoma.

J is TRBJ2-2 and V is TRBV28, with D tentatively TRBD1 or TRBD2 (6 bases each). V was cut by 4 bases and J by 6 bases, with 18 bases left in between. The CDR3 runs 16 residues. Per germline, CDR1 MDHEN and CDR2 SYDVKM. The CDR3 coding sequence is TGTGCCAGCAGTTCCCCAGGGGAAAGGAGGGCCGGGGAGCTGTTTTTT. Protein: CASSSPGERRAGELFF.

In DNA, the CDR3 is TGTGCCAGCAGTGACGCGACTAGCGGTTCCAATGAGCAGTTCTTC. Encoded protein: CASSDATSGSNEQFF. The chain employs TRBV9 and TRBJ2-1; 9 nucleotides line up with TRBD2. Per germline, CDR1 SGDLS and CDR2 YYNGEE. Germline trimming cut 5 bases from V and 6 bases from J; bases unmatched to any gene: 9. This CDR3 region has 15 residues.

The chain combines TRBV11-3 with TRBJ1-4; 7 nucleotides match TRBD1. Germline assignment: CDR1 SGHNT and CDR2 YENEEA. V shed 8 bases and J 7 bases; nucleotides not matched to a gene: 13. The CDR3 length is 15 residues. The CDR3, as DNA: TGTGCCAGCCTCCCCCCGGACAGGTTTTCTGAAAAACTGTTTTTT. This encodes CASLPPDRFSEKLFF. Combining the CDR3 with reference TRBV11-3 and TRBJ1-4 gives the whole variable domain EAGVVQSPRYKIIEKKQPVAFWCNPISGHNTLYWYLQNLGQGPELLIRYENEEAVDDSQLPKDRFSAERLKGVDSTLKIQPAELGDSAVYLCASLPPDRFSEKLFFGSGTQLSVL.

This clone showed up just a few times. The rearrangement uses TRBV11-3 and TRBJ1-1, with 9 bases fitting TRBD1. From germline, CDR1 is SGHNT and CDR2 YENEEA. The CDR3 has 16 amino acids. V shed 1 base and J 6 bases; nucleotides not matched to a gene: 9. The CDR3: CASSLGFTGGISEAFF. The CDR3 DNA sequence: TGTGCCAGCAGCTTAGGGTTCACAGGGGGCATATCTGAAGCTTTCTTT.

CDR3 residues: CAISESRDRVHEQYF. CDR3 DNA sequence: TGTGCCATCAGTGAGTCCCGGGACAGGGTGCACGAGCAGTACTTC. The chain carries TRBV10-3 and TRBJ2-7, with TRBD1 identical over 9 bases. The CDR3 is made up of 15 amino acids. Germline V CDR1 and CDR2: ENHRY, SYGVKD. V gave up 0 bases and J gave up 5 bases; unmatched junction bases: 5.

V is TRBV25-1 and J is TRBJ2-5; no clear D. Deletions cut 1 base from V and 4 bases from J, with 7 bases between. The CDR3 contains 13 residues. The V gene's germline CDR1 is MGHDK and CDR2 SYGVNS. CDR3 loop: CASSESPRETQYF. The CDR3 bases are TGTGCCAGCAGTGAATCGCCCCGAGAGACCCAGTACTTC.

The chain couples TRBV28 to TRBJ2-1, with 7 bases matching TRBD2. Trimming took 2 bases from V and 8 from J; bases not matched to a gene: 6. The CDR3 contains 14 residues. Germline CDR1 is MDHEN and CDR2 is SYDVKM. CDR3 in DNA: TGTGCCAGCAGTTTACGCGGGAGTGGGGATGAGCAGTTCTTC. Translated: CASSLRGSGDEQFF.

The CDR3: CASSRANTEAFF. CDR3 bases: TGTGCCAGCAGTCGGGCCAACACTGAAGCTTTCTTT. This sequence joins TRBV6-8 and TRBJ1-1, with D uncertain. The CDR3 runs to 12 residues. The germline gives CDR1 MNHGY, CDR2 SAAAGT. V gave up 5 bases and J gave up 2 bases, with 6 bases separating them.

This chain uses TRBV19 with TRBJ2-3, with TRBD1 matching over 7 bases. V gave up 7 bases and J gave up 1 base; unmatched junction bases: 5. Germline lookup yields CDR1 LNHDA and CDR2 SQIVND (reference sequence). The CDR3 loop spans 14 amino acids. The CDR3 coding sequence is TGTGCCAGTACCTCTGGACAGGGCACAGATACGCAGTATTTT. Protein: CASTSGQGTDTQYF.

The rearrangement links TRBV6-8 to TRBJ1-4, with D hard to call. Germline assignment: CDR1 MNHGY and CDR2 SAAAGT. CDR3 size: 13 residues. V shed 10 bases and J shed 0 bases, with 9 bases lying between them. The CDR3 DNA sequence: TGTGCCACCGCTGATGCAACTAATGAAAAACTGTTTTTT. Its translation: CATADATNEKLFF.

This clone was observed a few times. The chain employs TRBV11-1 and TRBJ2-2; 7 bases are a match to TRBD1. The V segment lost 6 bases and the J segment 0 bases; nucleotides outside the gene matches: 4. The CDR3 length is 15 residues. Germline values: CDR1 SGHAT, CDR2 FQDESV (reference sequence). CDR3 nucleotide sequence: TGTGCCAGCAGGTTCGGGACAGCGAACACCGGGGAGCTGTTTTTT. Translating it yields CASRFGTANTGELFF.

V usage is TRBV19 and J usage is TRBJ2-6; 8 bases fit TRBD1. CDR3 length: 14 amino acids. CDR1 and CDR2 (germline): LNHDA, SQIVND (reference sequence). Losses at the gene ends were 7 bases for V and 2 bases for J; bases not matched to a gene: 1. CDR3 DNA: TGTGCCAGTACGGGACAGGCTGGGGCCAACGTCCTGACTTTC. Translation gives CASTGQAGANVLTF. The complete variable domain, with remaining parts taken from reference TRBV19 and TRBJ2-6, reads DGGITQSPKYLFRKEGQNVTLSCEQNLNHDAMYWYRQDPGQGLRLIYYSQIVNDFQKGDIAEGYSVSREKKESFPLTVTSAQKNPTAFYLCASTGQAGANVLTFGAGSRLTVL.

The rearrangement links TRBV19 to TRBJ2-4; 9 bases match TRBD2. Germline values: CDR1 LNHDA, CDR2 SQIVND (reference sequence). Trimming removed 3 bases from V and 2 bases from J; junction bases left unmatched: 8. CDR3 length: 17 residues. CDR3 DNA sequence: TGTGCCAGTAGTATTCAGAGCTCTAGCGGGACCAAAAACATTCAGTACTTC. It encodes CASSIQSSSGTKNIQYF. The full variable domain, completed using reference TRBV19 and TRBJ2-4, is DGGITQSPKYLFRKEGQNVTLSCEQNLNHDAMYWYRQDPGQGLRLIYYSQIVNDFQKGDIAEGYSVSREKKESFPLTVTSAQKNPTAFYLCASSIQSSSGTKNIQYFGAGTRLSVL.